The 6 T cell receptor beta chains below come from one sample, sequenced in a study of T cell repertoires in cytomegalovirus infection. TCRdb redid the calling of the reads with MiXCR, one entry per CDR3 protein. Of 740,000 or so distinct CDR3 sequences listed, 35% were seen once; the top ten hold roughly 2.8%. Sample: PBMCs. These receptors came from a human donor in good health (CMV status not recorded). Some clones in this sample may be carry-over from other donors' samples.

CDR3 nucleotides: TGTGCCAGCAGTTACTTCCCTAGCGGCTACACAGATACGCAGTATTTT. Its translation is CASSYFPSGYTDTQYF. The chain recombines TRBV6-5 with TRBJ2-3, with TRBD2 matching over 7 bases. CDR3 length: 16 residues. The V segment lost 1 base and the J segment 2 bases; nucleotides outside the gene matches: 6. CDR1 and CDR2 from the germline V gene are MNHEY and SVGAGI.

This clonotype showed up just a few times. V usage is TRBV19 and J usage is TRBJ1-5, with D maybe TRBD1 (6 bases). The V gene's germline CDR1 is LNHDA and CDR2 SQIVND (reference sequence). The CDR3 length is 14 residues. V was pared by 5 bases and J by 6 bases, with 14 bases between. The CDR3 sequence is CASSVQNRAQPQHF. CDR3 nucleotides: TGTGCCAGTAGTGTCCAGAACAGGGCTCAGCCCCAGCATTTT.

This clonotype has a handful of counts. Here the CDR3 reads CASTGRANEKLFF. CDR3 nucleotide sequence: TGTGCCAGCACCGGCAGGGCGAATGAAAAACTGTTTTTT. The rearrangement uses TRBV6-2 or TRBV6-3 and TRBJ1-4; D is possibly TRBD1 (5 bases). The CDR3 loop spans 13 amino acids. From germline, CDR1 is MNHEY and CDR2 SVGEGT. V gave up 7 bases and J gave up 5 bases, with 11 bases separating them.

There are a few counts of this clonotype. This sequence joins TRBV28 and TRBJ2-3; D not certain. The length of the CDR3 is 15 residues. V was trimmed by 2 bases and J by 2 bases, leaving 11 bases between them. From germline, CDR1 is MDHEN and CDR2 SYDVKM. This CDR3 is CASSLSLPNTDTQYF. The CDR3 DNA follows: TGTGCCAGCAGTTTAAGCTTACCAAACACAGATACGCAGTATTTT.

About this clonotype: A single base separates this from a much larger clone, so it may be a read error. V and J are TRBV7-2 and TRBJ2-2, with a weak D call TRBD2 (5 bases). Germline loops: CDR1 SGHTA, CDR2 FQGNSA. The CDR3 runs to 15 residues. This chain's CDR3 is CARSLAPGNTGELFF. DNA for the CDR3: TGTGCCAGGAGCTTAGCGCCGGGTAACACCGGGGAGCTGTTTTTT.

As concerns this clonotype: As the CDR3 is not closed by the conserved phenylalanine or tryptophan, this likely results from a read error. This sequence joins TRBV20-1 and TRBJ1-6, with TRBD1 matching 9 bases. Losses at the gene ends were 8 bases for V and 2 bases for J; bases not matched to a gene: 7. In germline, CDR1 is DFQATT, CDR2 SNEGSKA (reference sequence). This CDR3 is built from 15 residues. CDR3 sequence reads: CSSSQGAPYNSPLHY. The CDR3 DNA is TGCAGTTCTTCACAGGGGGCACCCTATAATTCACCCCTCCACTAT.